The 11 T cell receptor beta chains in this list originate from one sample, sequenced in a study of T cell responses to AZD1222 COVID-19 vaccine. Sequenced by immunoSEQ multiplex PCR; TCRdb stores in-frame clones only, minus some. The sample lists 200,000 to 250,000 clones; approximately 94% were seen once. This material consisted of peripheral blood, taken on day 0 of MenACWY control vaccination. These receptors all stem from an adult in good health.

This chain joins TRBV19 and TRBJ1-1, with 9 bases lining up with TRBD1. Trimming cost V 5 bases and J 1 base; bases outside gene matches: 5. The CDR3 is made up of 15 amino acids. Per the germline V gene, CDR1 is LNHDA and CDR2 is SQIVND (reference sequence). CDR3 region: CASSGTGTPNTEAFF. CDR3 DNA: TGTGCCAGTAGTGGGACAGGGACCCCGAACACTGAAGCTTTCTTT.

This chain's CDR3 is CASSLAPPQDTIYF. The CDR3 coding sequence is TGTGCCAGCAGCTTAGCCCCCCCTCAAGACACCATATATTTT. The chain combines TRBV7-8 with TRBJ1-3; D is unresolved. With 0 bases removed from V and 8 bases from J, the gap between germline ends came to 11 bases. Germline V gene lookup returns CDR1 SGHVS and CDR2 FQNEAQ. The CDR3 has 14 residues.

The J gene is TRBJ1-1, the V gene TRBV12-3 or TRBV12-4, with D perhaps TRBD1 (6 bases). The V and J ends lost 3 bases and 5 bases respectively, with 10 bases between them. The CDR3 is 13 amino acids. CDR3 sequence: CASSFQGRTEAFF. CDR3 DNA sequence: TGTGCCAGCAGTTTTCAGGGGAGAACTGAAGCTTTCTTT.

The rearrangement uses TRBV3-1 (or the pseudogene TRBV3-2) and TRBJ2-7; TRBD2 agrees at 7 bases. Germline V gene sequence: CDR1 LGHDT, CDR2 YNNKEL (reference sequence). CDR3 length: 16 residues. V dropped 4 bases and J dropped 3; count of bases not matched to a gene: 12. CDR3: CASSPGGRLTFYEQYF. The CDR3, as DNA: TGTGCCAGCAGCCCGGGAGGACGGCTAACCTTCTACGAGCAGTACTTC.

This rearrangement joins TRBV11-2 to TRBJ2-7; D unresolved. In germline, CDR1 is SGHAT, CDR2 FQNNGV. This CDR3 is built from 16 residues. V was pared by 5 bases and J by 0 bases, with 17 bases between. The CDR3 DNA reads as TGTGCCAGCAGCCCTATTTGGCCTCGTAGCTCCTACGAGCAGTACTTC. Its translation: CASSPIWPRSSYEQYF.

The genes are TRBV12-5 and TRBJ1-5, with TRBD1 identical over 8 bases. V shed 6 bases and J 6 bases; nucleotides not matched to a gene: 10. This CDR3 spans 15 amino acids. Germline assignment: CDR1 LGHNT and CDR2 FRNRAP. CDR3 bases: TGTGCTAGTGGCCGCGGGGCAGGGGGCCCTCAGCCCCAGCATTTT. It encodes CASGRGAGGPQPQHF.

This chain joins TRBV7-9 and TRBJ2-5; 14 bases match TRBD2. Germline lookup yields CDR1 SEHNR and CDR2 FQNEAQ (reference sequence). There are 17 residues in the CDR3. J lost 5 bases, V lost 4 bases, and 9 bases had no gene match. CDR3 region: CASSSAGTSGGMETQYF. In DNA, the CDR3 is TGTGCCAGCAGCTCCGCCGGGACTAGCGGGGGAATGGAGACCCAGTACTTC. Full variable domain (missing parts from reference TRBV7-9 and TRBJ2-5): DTGVSQNPRHKITKRGQNVTFRCDPISEHNRLYWYRQTLGQGPEFLTYFQNEAQLEKSRLLSDRFSAERPKGSFSTLEIQRTEQGDSAMYLCASSSAGTSGGMETQYFGPGTRLLVL.

The chain has TRBV6-5 and TRBJ2-1; 10 bases align to TRBD1. The ends lost 6 bases at V and 5 bases at J; junction bases unmatched: 4. CDR1 MNHEY and CDR2 SVGAGI come from the germline V gene. The length of the CDR3 is 14 residues. Here the CDR3 DNA reads TGTGCCAGCAGCCGGGACAGGGGCAACAATGAGCAGTTCTTC. Protein sequence: CASSRDRGNNEQFF.

The V call is TRBV4-3, the J call TRBJ1-1; no definite D call. The V and J ends lost 0 bases and 0 bases respectively, with 5 bases between them. The germline gives CDR1 LGHNA, CDR2 YSLEER. The CDR3 has 14 amino acids. The CDR3, as DNA: TGCGCCAGCAGCCAAGAACAGATGAACACTGAAGCTTTCTTT. Amino acids: CASSQEQMNTEAFF.

With regard to this clone: The junction does not match germline at one end; this may be a read error. The CDR3 DNA reads TGTGCCAGCAGCGAAGGGGGGGCGGACTACGAGCAGTACTTC. Its protein product is CASSEGGADYEQYF. This sequence joins TRBV2 and TRBJ2-7; tentative D call: TRBD2 (7 bases). The CDR3 consists of 14 residues. Germline-derived CDR1 and CDR2 are SNHLY and FYNNEI.

This chain uses TRBV6-2 or TRBV6-3 with TRBJ2-7; D unclear. Germline values: CDR1 MNHEY, CDR2 SVGEGT. V was shortened by 4 bases and J by 6 bases, with 19 bases between the two germline ends. CDR3 length: 15 residues. The CDR3 sequence: CASSSPKGRIAEQYF. CDR3 DNA sequence: TGTGCCAGCAGTTCCCCTAAGGGTAGGATCGCCGAGCAGTACTTC.